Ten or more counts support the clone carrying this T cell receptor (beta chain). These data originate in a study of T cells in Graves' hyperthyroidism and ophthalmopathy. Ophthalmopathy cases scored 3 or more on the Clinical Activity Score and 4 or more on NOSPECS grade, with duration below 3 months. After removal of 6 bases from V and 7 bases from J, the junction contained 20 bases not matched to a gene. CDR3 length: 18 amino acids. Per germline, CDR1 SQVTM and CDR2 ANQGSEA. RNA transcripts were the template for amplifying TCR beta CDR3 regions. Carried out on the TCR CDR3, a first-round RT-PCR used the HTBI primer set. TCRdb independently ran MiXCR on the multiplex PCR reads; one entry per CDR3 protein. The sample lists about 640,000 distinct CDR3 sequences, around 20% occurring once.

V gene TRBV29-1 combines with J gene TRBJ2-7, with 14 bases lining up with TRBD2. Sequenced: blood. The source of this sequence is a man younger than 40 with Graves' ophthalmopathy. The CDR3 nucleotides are TGCAGCGTCGCCAGACAGGGGGCCGGGACTAGCGGGAGATCGGAGCAGTACTTC. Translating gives CSVARQGAGTSGRSEQYF.